Presented here are 6 T cell receptor beta chains from one specimen sequenced in a study of blood T cell repertoires in COVID-19. Using immunoSEQ multiplex PCR, the repertoire was profiled, and TCRdb retains in-frame clones only, with some absent. The sample has about 110,000 clones, 90% seen once. Sample: peripheral blood. The receptors shown here come from a human donor in a cohort sampled during active COVID-19.

The CDR3 spells CASRQSGSREYF. In nucleotides, the CDR3 is TGTGCCAGCAGACAAAGCGGGAGCCGGGAGTACTTC. This chain uses TRBV7-8 with TRBJ2-7; TRBD2 agrees at 8 bases. Germline-derived CDR1 and CDR2 are SGHVS and FQNEAQ. J lost 11 bases, V lost 6 bases, and 9 bases had no gene match. This CDR3 region has 12 residues.

This chain connects TRBV11-3 to TRBJ1-1, with D possibly TRBD1 on 6 matching bases. There are 17 residues in the CDR3. Germline V gene data show CDR1 as SGHNT and CDR2 as YENEEA. Trimming took off 3 bases at V and 2 bases at J, with 19 bases between the two ends. Here the CDR3 DNA reads TGTGCCAGCAGCTTGAGTTACTGGACAGAACCAAACACTGAAGCTTTCTTT. Residues: CASSLSYWTEPNTEAFF. The full variable domain, in which reference TRBV11-3 and TRBJ1-1 provide the parts outside the CDR3, is EAGVVQSPRYKIIEKKQPVAFWCNPISGHNTLYWYLQNLGQGPELLIRYENEEAVDDSQLPKDRFSAERLKGVDSTLKIQPAELGDSAVYLCASSLSYWTEPNTEAFFGQGTRLTVV.

This chain uses TRBV4-2 with TRBJ2-6, with 7 positions matching TRBD1. This CDR3 contains 17 residues. Trimming at V came to 0 bases and at J to 4 bases, leaving 6 bases not matched to a gene. CDR1 and CDR2 from the germline V gene are LGHNA and YNFKEQ. The CDR3 coding sequence is TGTGCCAGCAGCCAAGATGTAGGGGGCCCCGGGGCCAACGTCCTGACTTTC. It is translated as CASSQDVGGPGANVLTF.

The CDR3 DNA reads TGTGCCAGTAAGGGACTAGCGGGAGTAGGCGAGCAGTACTTC. This sequence encodes CASKGLAGVGEQYF. The chain couples TRBV7-2 to TRBJ2-7, with 14 bases that match TRBD2. V gave up 9 bases and J gave up 6 bases; unmatched junction bases: 7. Looked up from germline, CDR1 is SGHTA and CDR2 is FQGNSA. The CDR3 is 14 residues long.

This chain connects TRBV28 to TRBJ2-7; tentative D call: TRBD1 (6 bases). The CDR3 contains 14 residues. Looked up from germline, CDR1 is MDHEN and CDR2 is SYDVKM. V shed 5 bases and J shed 5 bases, with 16 bases lying between them. CDR3 protein: CASSPPARGHEQYF. In DNA form, the CDR3 reads TGTGCCAGCAGTCCCCCCGCCAGGGGTCACGAGCAGTACTTC.

V usage is TRBV28 and J usage is TRBJ2-1, with 10 nucleotides matching TRBD2. V lost 6 bases to trimming and J lost 4 bases; unmatched junction nucleotides: 9. This CDR3 comprises 16 residues. Germline V gene data show CDR1 as MDHEN and CDR2 as SYDVKM. The CDR3 sequence: CASSLLGTSAYNEQFF. The CDR3 DNA sequence: TGTGCCAGCAGCCTCCTTGGGACTAGCGCTTACAATGAGCAGTTCTTC.